These T cell receptor beta chains were read from a single sample in a study of CD4 T cells in relation to SARS-CoV-2 and coronaviruses. These receptors' antigens are unknown. TCRdb keeps only in-frame clones here, not all; method: immunoSEQ multiplex PCR. The sample shows tens of thousands of clones, less than 85% of them seen only once. The specimen was CD4+ T cells from PBMCs, cultured in vitro. These receptor sequences come from a human donor in good health. Each CDR3 is given with its conserved first and last residue. The D gene is left open where the match is weak. Only some rows state a clone size, as once, few, many or a class for expanded clones.

size: -; J: TRBJ2-1; D: TRBD2; V: TRBV7-3; length: 15; CDR3: CASSLAAGGHNEQFF; DNA: TGTGCCAGCAGCCTCGCCGCGGGAGGCCACAATGAGCAGTTCTTC
size: -; J: TRBJ1-4; D: -; V: TRBV4-2; length: 16; CDR3: CASSQEVGVRGEKLFF; DNA: TGTGCCAGCAGCCAAGAGGTGGGGGTTCGGGGTGAAAAACTGTTTTTT
size: -; J: TRBJ2-3; D: TRBD2; V: TRBV18; length: 15; CDR3: CASSPRLAEGDTQYF; DNA: TGTGCCAGCTCGCCAAGACTAGCGGAAGGGGATACGCAGTATTTT
size: -; J: TRBJ1-4; D: -; V: TRBV5-6; length: 12; CDR3: CASSFRQGFEFF; DNA: TGTGCCAGCAGCTTTCGGCAGGGGTTTGAGTTTTTT
size: -; J: TRBJ1-2; D: -; V: TRBV6-5; length: 13; CDR3: CATRQGPNYGYTF; DNA: TGTGCCACCCGCCAGGGACCTAACTATGGCTACACCTTC
size: few; J: TRBJ1-2; D: -; V: TRBV29-1; length: 12; CDR3: CSAGGQRDGYTF; DNA: TGCAGTGCAGGAGGTCAGCGGGATGGCTACACCTTC
size: -; J: TRBJ1-1; D: TRBD1; V: TRBV27; length: 15; CDR3: CASSPRQGPLGEAFF; DNA: TGTGCCAGCAGTCCGAGACAGGGACCCCTTGGTGAAGCTTTCTTT
size: -; J: TRBJ2-5; D: -; V: TRBV6-2/TRBV6-3; length: 13; CDR3: CASSDGTLETQYF; DNA: TGTGCCAGCAGCGACGGGACATTGGAGACCCAGTACTTC
size: -; J: TRBJ1-5; D: -; V: TRBV6-6; length: 13; CDR3: CASRYRDGQPQHF; DNA: TGTGCCAGCAGATACAGGGATGGTCAGCCCCAGCATTTT
size: few; J: TRBJ2-5; D: TRBD1; V: TRBV14; length: 16; CDR3: CASSQGRGQGKETQYF; DNA: TGTGCCAGCAGCCAAGGAAGGGGGCAGGGGAAAGAGACCCAGTACTTC
size: -; J: TRBJ2-7; D: -; V: TRBV5-1; length: 14; CDR3: CASSLALAFYEQYF; DNA: TGCGCCAGCAGCTTGGCTCTAGCGTTCTACGAGCAGTACTTC
size: -; J: TRBJ1-1; D: -; V: TRBV6-6; length: 16; CDR3: CASTRPLTGMNTEAFF; DNA: TGTGCCAGCACCAGACCGCTTACAGGGATGAACACTGAAGCTTTCTTT
size: once; J: TRBJ1-6; D: -; V: TRBV5-5; length: 14; CDR3: CASRVGPADSPLHF; DNA: TGTGCCAGCAGGGTGGGCCCCGCGGACTCACCCCTCCACTTT
size: -; J: TRBJ2-1; D: TRBD1; V: TRBV9; length: 15; CDR3: CASSVVAGGNNEQFF; DNA: TGTGCCAGCAGCGTAGTAGCAGGGGGAAACAATGAGCAGTTCTTC
size: -; J: TRBJ2-4; D: -; V: TRBV5-1; length: 13; CDR3: CASSLFPRDIQYF; DNA: TGCGCCAGCAGCTTGTTTCCCCGGGACATTCAGTACTTC
size: -; J: TRBJ2-2; D: -; V: TRBV5-6; length: 13; CDR3: CASSLVVDGELFF; DNA: TGTGCCAGCAGCTTGGTAGTCGACGGGGAGCTGTTTTTT
size: -; J: TRBJ2-2; D: TRBD1; V: TRBV7-9; length: 15; CDR3: CASSRQGWNTGELFF; DNA: TGTGCCAGCAGCCGACAGGGATGGAACACCGGGGAGCTGTTTTTT
size: -; J: TRBJ2-7; D: -; V: TRBV12-5; length: 13; CDR3: CASGLDSVYEQYF; DNA: TGTGCTAGTGGTTTGGACAGCGTCTACGAGCAGTACTTC
size: -; J: TRBJ2-1; D: TRBD2; V: TRBV5-6; length: 14; CDR3: CASSFLAAYNEQFF; DNA: TGTGCCAGCAGCTTCCTAGCGGCCTACAATGAGCAGTTCTTC
size: -; J: TRBJ2-7; D: TRBD1; V: TRBV5-1; length: 15; CDR3: CASSPRTGATYEQYF; DNA: TGCGCCAGCAGTCCCAGGACAGGGGCTACCTACGAGCAGTACTTC
size: -; J: TRBJ2-5; D: -; V: TRBV21-1; length: 14; CDR3: CASSKGKLRETQYF; DNA: TGTGCCAGCAGCAAAGGAAAACTAAGGGAGACCCAGTACTTC
size: once; J: TRBJ1-5; D: -; V: TRBV6-5; length: 14; CDR3: CASSYSMGALPQHF; DNA: TGTGCCAGCAGTTACTCGATGGGGGCTCTTCCCCAGCATTTT
size: few; J: TRBJ1-2; D: -; V: TRBV15; length: 14; CDR3: CATSTGDSNYGYTF; DNA: TGTGCCACCAGCACCGGTGACTCTAACTATGGCTACACCTTC
size: -; J: TRBJ1-2; D: -; V: TRBV10-3; length: 15; CDR3: CAISESGGVDYGYTF; DNA: TGTGCCATCAGTGAATCGGGGGGCGTTGACTATGGCTACACCTTC
size: -; J: TRBJ2-5; D: TRBD2; V: TRBV30; length: 15; CDR3: CAWTSGRRRSETQYF; DNA: TGTGCCTGGACTAGCGGGAGGCGAAGGTCAGAGACCCAGTACTTC
size: -; J: TRBJ2-1; D: -; V: TRBV19; length: 15; CDR3: CASSPRDLSYNEQFF; DNA: TGTGCCAGTAGTCCCAGGGACTTATCCTACAATGAGCAGTTCTTC
size: -; J: TRBJ2-2; D: -; V: TRBV11-1; length: 14; CDR3: CATRGISNTGELFF; DNA: TGTGCCACCCGGGGGATCTCGAACACCGGGGAGCTGTTTTTT
size: -; J: TRBJ2-5; D: -; V: TRBV14; length: 11; CDR3: CASSQRGTQYF; DNA: TGTGCCAGCAGCCAACGAGGGACCCAGTACTTC